This TCR beta chain was retrieved from a study of metastatic and nonmetastatic thyroid tumors. Study-wide context: For malignant and benign thyroid patients, tumor or nodule tissue and blood were the sources whose repertoires were compared.

The entire patient cohort was treatment-naive prior to thyroid surgery. TCRdb reassembled clones from the PCR reads with MiXCR. The table lists tens of thousands of clones, about 32% of them singletons. General study points: Benign nodules were reported to have significantly lower TCR beta diversity than malignant thyroid tumors, in blood and tumor.

Notes on this clone: Its target is not known.

Germline CDR1 and CDR2: SQVTM and ANQGSEA. V lost 3 bases, J lost 4 bases, and 9 bases lay in between. The CDR3 loop spans 12 amino acids. The TCR was taken from a female donor with papillary thyroid cancer or a benign thyroid nodule (not recorded which). Some clones in this sample may be carry-over from other donors' samples. The genes are TRBV29-1 and TRBJ1-1, with a weak D call TRBD1 (6 bases). Sample: blood. The CDR3 region has the DNA TGCAGCGTTGATAGAGGGGGCACTGAAGCTTTCTTT. Residues: CSVDRGGTEAFF.